This TCR beta chain was captured in a study of cytomegalovirus exposure and HLA in healthy donors. About the study: From donors who were HLA-typed, an early data release held 80 million to 95 million unique TCRs. Study-wide points: Previous analysis showed most TCR beta V segments were productive about 90% or about 30% of the time.

The V segment lost 6 bases and the J segment 6 bases; nucleotides outside the gene matches: 6. Germline CDR1 is MNHNS and CDR2 is SASEGT. The CDR3 covers 14 residues. Donors were ostensibly healthy at sampling, although undocumented immune exposures were probable. Primers for the PCR totalled 60 Vbeta and 13 Jbeta. The method was immunoSEQ multiplex PCR; TCRdb's version includes in-frame clones alone and lacks a portion of them. Among fewer than 200,000 clones listed, approximately 70% were seen once. On this clone itself: The antigen remains undetermined.

Sequencing input: PBMCs. The receptor's source is a human donor in good health. The chain combines TRBV6-1 with TRBJ1-5, with 9 bases fitting TRBD1. The CDR3 region has the DNA TGTGCCAGCAGAAACAGGGGGCTGGGTCAGCCCCAGCATTTT. Its translation: CASRNRGLGQPQHF.